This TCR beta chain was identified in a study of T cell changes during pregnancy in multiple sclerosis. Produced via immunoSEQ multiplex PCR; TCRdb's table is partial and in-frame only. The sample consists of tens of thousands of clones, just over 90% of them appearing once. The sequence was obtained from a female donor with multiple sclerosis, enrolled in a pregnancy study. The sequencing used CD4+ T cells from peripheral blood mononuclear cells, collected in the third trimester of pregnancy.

The CDR3 region is CATSLRRGQGSNYGYTF. CDR3 DNA sequence: TGTGCCACCAGTTTGCGCCGGGGACAGGGCTCGAACTATGGCTACACCTTC. V is TRBV15 and J is TRBJ1-2, with 9 bases that match TRBD1. Trimming removed 6 bases from V and 2 bases from J; junction bases left unmatched: 13. This CDR3 has 17 residues. Germline V gene sequence: CDR1 LNHNV, CDR2 YYDKDF (reference sequence).